The entry below describes one TCR beta chain. Its antigen is currently not known. No much larger clone exists at a distance of one base, and base qualities are not known. Donors formed part of the validation cohort, which comprised 120 subjects and was distinct from the first cohort of 690 or so subjects. Library construction relied on the immunoSEQ multiplex PCR assay. On the authors' methods: To diagnose cytomegalovirus status from the catalog of TCR beta chain sequences, a statistical classification framework was built. This is the immuneACCESS table as TCRdb keeps it, with only in-frame sequences that have V and J called. A part of the clones is gone; compared with another copy, unresolved V genes explain less than half, and the rest is unexplained. V and J calls and clone size are those listed in that table; D and trimming were worked out from the DNA. This sample holds 250,000 to 400,000 clones; around 90% were observed only once. Approximately 0.9% of the sample rests with the top ten.

This record comes from a study of cytomegalovirus exposure and HLA in healthy donors (dated by TCRdb to about 2017). Regarding the study in general: According to a later analysis, one platform produced both the roughly 110 validation repertoires and the approximately 600 repertoires of the first cohort. High-throughput TCR immunosequencing, statistical association of individual TCRs with disease status, and machine learning were combined to predict cytomegalovirus infection status. Along with the roughly 670-subject first cohort, a separate validation cohort of more than 90 different subjects was used. The study was designed to test whether signatures of past pathogen exposure could be identified by cataloging public T cell receptors. Overall study results and their limits: Cytomegalovirus status was reported to be diagnosed by the classifier with high specificity and sensitivity in both the original and validation cohorts. Of the cluster scores, about 94% were above 0 in a later analysis, which found that TCRs clustered in the first cohort also tended to co-occur in the approximately 110 validation repertoires. In vitro tests confirmed that a few of the cytomegalovirus-associated TCR beta chains recognize cytomegalovirus antigens. The study listed 150 to 200 TCR beta chains as associated with cytomegalovirus. Most TCR sequences were observed very rarely across donors, whereas some public TCRs were present in many individuals. All 120 or so repertoires were used to score co-occurrence in the validation cohort in a later analysis, because that analysis had no HLA typing for the cohort. The authors suggested that the approach could potentially be generalized to other disease states and immunological phenotypes.

The germline V gene provides CDR1 MNHEY and CDR2 SVGAGI. V and J are trimmed by 6 bases and 8 bases, and the gene matches miss 3 bases of the junction. Measured from the cysteine to the phenylalanine, the CDR3 is 13 residues long. Only CDR3 DNA remains: 39 bases, in frame from the first base. Sequenced input: PBMCs. The chain joins TRBV6-5 to TRBJ2-7, with 14 bases aligning to TRBD2. The clonotype was recovered from a young man in good health and CMV-seronegative. The CDR3 has the sequence CASRGTSGGQQYF. In nucleotides, the sequence is TGTGCCAGCAGGGGGACTAGCGGGGGCCAGCAGTACTTC.